This T cell receptor beta chain was sequenced for a study of blood T cell repertoires in COVID-19 (dated by TCRdb to the early 2020s). Study-level background: Samples from collaborators originated in the United States, Italy and Spain and spanned both the acute and convalescent phases of COVID-19. The sample metadata nearly always contained a de-identified subject ID, COVID-19 status, age in years and sex. Where available, HLA class I and class II types were obtained from metadata supplied by the sample provider rather than from assay-based typing. The samples were drawn from the first 160 participants of the ongoing ImmuneRACE study and from about 1,200 subjects provided by 6 global collaborators. The repertoires were released in a freely available public database meant as a resource for research on the immune response to SARS-CoV-2. The prospective study material was composed of cDNA or gDNA derived from T cells, B-cell-depleted T cells, or PBMCs. Subjects who had been exposed to COVID-19, were actively infected with it, or had recovered from it provided the deeply sampled blood TCRbeta repertoires that made up the dataset.

One collaborating source in Seattle enrolled patients during active infection and followed them longitudinally through the course of disease. Whole blood was collected in K2EDTA tubes by collaborating institutions according to the institutions' own protocols. For TCRbeta analysis, collaborators shipped samples as frozen whole blood, isolated PBMCs, or DNA extracted from either of those sample types. Study-wide conclusions, independent of this receptor: Clinical and demographic metadata were provided uncurated, with the amount varying by source and participant.

CDR1 and CDR2 are drawn from the germline V gene: SGHRS, YFSETQ. The CDR3 goes from the cysteine to the phenylalanine over 15 residues. The retained sequence is limited to the CDR3, 45 bases, with the frame set at the first base. V and J lose 8 bases and 0 bases, and a span of 17 bases separates them. TCRbeta CDR3 regions were amplified from genomic DNA by means of the immunoSEQ Assay, a bias-controlled multiplex PCR. The paper's data handling went like this. Nucleated cell counts per sample were estimated from amplification of reference gene primers within the assay. To quantify the absolute abundance of each unique TCRbeta CDR3 rearrangement, sequence reads were collapsed and filtered. For each sample, productive Simpson clonality was calculated by taking the square root of Simpson's diversity index across productive rearrangements. TCRdb took over this immuneACCESS table, retaining in-frame rearrangements with V and J assigned. Such tables are incomplete; in checked studies, under half of the missing clones stem from an unresolved V gene, and the remainder is unexplained. The D gene and trimming were derived from the DNA, and the V and J assignments and clone size from that table. In all, the sample holds 150,000 or so clones, and roughly 77% of those were seen once. The ten largest clonotypes hold 5% of the sample.

About this clone: It has no known antigen specificity. One base away there is no much larger clone; base qualities are not given.

This sequence uses TRBV5-1 and TRBJ1-2, with no confident D gene call. Sequenced sample: peripheral blood. This TCR was sampled from a woman between 65 and 79 years old with COVID-19, enrolled during active disease. DNA sequence: TGCGCCAGTAAGGCGGAAGAACTCTCTAACTATGGCTACACCTTC. This codes for CASKAEELSNYGYTF.